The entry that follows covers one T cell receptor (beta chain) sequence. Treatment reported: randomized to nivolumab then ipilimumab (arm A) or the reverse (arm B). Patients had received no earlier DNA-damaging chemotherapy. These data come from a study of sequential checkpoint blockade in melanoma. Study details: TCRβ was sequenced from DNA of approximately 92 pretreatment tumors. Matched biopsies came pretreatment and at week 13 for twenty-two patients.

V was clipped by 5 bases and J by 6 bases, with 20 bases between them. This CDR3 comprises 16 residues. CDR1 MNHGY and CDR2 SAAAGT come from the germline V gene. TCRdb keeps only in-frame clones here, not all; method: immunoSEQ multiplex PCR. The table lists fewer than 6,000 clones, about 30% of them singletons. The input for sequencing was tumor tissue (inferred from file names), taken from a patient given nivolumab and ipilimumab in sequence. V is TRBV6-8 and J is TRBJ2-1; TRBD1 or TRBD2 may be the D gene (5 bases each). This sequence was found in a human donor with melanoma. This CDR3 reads CASSRNSGRFGNEQFF. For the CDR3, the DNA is TGTGCCAGCAGTCGCAACTCGGGACGGTTCGGCAATGAGCAGTTCTTC.